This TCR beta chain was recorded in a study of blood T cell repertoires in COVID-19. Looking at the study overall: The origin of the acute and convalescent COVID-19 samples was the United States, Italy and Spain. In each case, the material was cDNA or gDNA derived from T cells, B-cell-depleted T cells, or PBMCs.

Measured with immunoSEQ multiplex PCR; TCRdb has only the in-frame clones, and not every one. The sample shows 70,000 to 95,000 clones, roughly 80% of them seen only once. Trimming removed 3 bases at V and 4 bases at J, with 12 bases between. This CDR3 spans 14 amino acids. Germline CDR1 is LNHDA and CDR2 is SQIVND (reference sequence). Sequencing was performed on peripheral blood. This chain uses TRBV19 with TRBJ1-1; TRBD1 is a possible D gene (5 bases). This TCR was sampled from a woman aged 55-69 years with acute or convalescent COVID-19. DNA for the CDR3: TGTGCCAGTAGTATCGGAGGGGTCGGCACTGAAGCTTTCTTT. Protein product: CASSIGGVGTEAFF.